Below, 24 T cell receptor beta chains from the same sample are listed, as sequenced in a study of siplizumab effects on memory and regulatory T cells. Libraries were prepared by immunoSEQ multiplex PCR; TCRdb keeps only in-frame clonotypes and omits some of them. Of approximately 50,000 clones in the sample, approximately 93% were seen once. The sample consisted of CD8+ T cells sorted from blood. Receptors were obtained from a human donor in good health.

This chain uses TRBV9 with TRBJ2-7; D is ambiguous. From germline, CDR1 is SGDLS and CDR2 YYNGEE. The CDR3 is made up of 13 amino acids. Between the trimmed V and J ends, which lost 4 bases and 3 bases, there was a span of 11 bases. CDR3 in amino acids: CASSPQGIYEQYF. The CDR3 DNA sequence: TGTGCCAGCAGCCCTCAAGGTATCTACGAGCAGTACTTC.

This sequence joins TRBV9 and TRBJ2-7; TRBD2 is a possible D gene (6 bases). The germline V and J ends were trimmed by 1 base and 2 bases, with 13 bases remaining between them. The germline CDR1 and CDR2 sequences are SGDLS and YYNGEE. CDR3 length: 15 amino acids. The CDR3 loop reads CASSVKGGDPYEQYF. As DNA, the CDR3 is TGTGCCAGCAGCGTAAAAGGAGGGGACCCCTACGAGCAGTACTTC.

The V gene is TRBV7-6, the J gene TRBJ1-2; D is perhaps TRBD1 (6 bases). The CDR3 contains 17 residues. Germline values: CDR1 SGHVS, CDR2 FNYEAQ. The germline V and J ends were trimmed by 8 bases and 4 bases, with 26 bases remaining between them. The CDR3 reads CASGPKEARGGPYGYTF. The CDR3 region has the DNA TGTGCCAGCGGACCGAAGGAGGCCCGAGGGGGGCCCTATGGCTACACCTTC.

The V call is TRBV4-1, the J call TRBJ1-1; tentative D call: TRBD1 (5 bases). V was shortened by 4 bases and J by 6 bases, with 18 bases between the two germline ends. Looked up from germline, CDR1 is MGHRA and CDR2 is YSYEKL. This CDR3 is built from 15 residues. The CDR3 region is CASSPVAGTSAEAFF. DNA for the CDR3: TGCGCCAGCAGCCCTGTAGCCGGGACGAGCGCTGAAGCTTTCTTT.

The chain links TRBV10-3 to TRBJ2-7, with TRBD1 matching over 10 bases. The CDR3 totals 15 residues. V dropped 4 bases and J dropped 7; count of bases not matched to a gene: 10. Germline V gives CDR1 ENHRY, CDR2 SYGVKD. CDR3 DNA sequence: TGTGCCATCAGTGGAACCGGGACAGGGGCGGAAGAGCAGTACTTC. Translated, it gives CAISGTGTGAEEQYF.

This clone was observed once. The gene calls are TRBV2 and TRBJ1-4, with TRBD1 matching over 10 bases. The CDR3 covers 13 residues. V shed 7 bases, J shed 16 bases, and the junction held 12 bases outside the gene matches. The germline V gene has CDR1 SNHLY and CDR2 FYNNEI. CDR3 DNA sequence: TGTGCCAGCATTGACCCGGGACAGGGGTTTCGGTTTTTT. It translates to CASIDPGQGFRFF. The variable domain in full, completed from reference TRBV2 and TRBJ1-4, reads EPEVTQTPSHQVTQMGQEVILRCVPISNHLYFYWYRQILGQKVEFLVSFYNNEISEKSEIFDDQFSVERPDGSNFTLKIRSTKLEDSAMYFCASIDPGQGFRFFGSGTQLSVL.

The J gene is TRBJ2-1, the V gene TRBV2; a possible D gene is TRBD2 (6 bases). V was cut by 8 bases and J by 9 bases, with 14 bases left in between. The CDR3 is 12 amino acids. The germline V gene has CDR1 SNHLY and CDR2 FYNNEI. The CDR3 is CASVVTSTEQFF. In DNA form, the CDR3 reads TGTGCCAGCGTTGTAACTAGCACTGAGCAGTTCTTC. The variable domain in full, completed from reference TRBV2 and TRBJ2-1, reads EPEVTQTPSHQVTQMGQEVILRCVPISNHLYFYWYRQILGQKVEFLVSFYNNEISEKSEIFDDQFSVERPDGSNFTLKIRSTKLEDSAMYFCASVVTSTEQFFGPGTRLTVL.

V is TRBV30 and J is TRBJ2-3; 7 bases are shared with TRBD1. Germline V gene data show CDR1 as GTSNPN and CDR2 as SVGIG (reference sequence). After removal of 3 bases from V and 1 base from J, the junction contained 4 bases not matched to a gene. The CDR3 runs 14 residues. The CDR3 loop is CAWRTDRGTDTQYF. The CDR3, as DNA: TGTGCCTGGAGGACAGACAGGGGCACAGATACGCAGTATTTT.

The chain carries TRBV29-1 and TRBJ2-1; 8 bases map to TRBD2. CDR1 and CDR2 (germline): SQVTM, ANQGSEA. V was pared by 6 bases and J by 8 bases, with 12 bases of the junction left unmatched. CDR3 length equals 14 residues. The CDR3 DNA reads TGCAGCGTCCCCACGGGGGGGCAAAAGGATGAGCAGTTCTTC. It codes for CSVPTGGQKDEQFF.

The table lists this clone with a count of one. V and J are TRBV9 and TRBJ1-1, with D uncertain. V was trimmed by 0 bases and J by 0 bases, leaving 6 bases between them. Germline assignment: CDR1 SGDLS and CDR2 YYNGEE. The CDR3 is 14 amino acids. CDR3 nucleotide sequence: TGTGCCAGCAGCGTAGGGAATATGAACACTGAAGCTTTCTTT. This codes for CASSVGNMNTEAFF.

This clone showed up just once. The chain recombines TRBV29-1 with TRBJ1-2; a weak D match, TRBD1 (5 bases). Germline-derived CDR1 and CDR2 are SQVTM and ANQGSEA. V lost 5 bases to trimming and J lost 4 bases, with 8 bases between them. This CDR3 comprises 11 residues. CDR3 sequence reads: CSVRGSYGYTF. The CDR3 bases are TGCAGCGTTAGGGGCAGCTATGGCTACACCTTC. Full variable domain (missing parts from reference TRBV29-1 and TRBJ1-2): SAVISQKPSRDICQRGTSLTIQCQVDSQVTMMFWYRQQPGQSLTLIATANQGSEATYESGFVIDKFPISRPNLTFSTLTVSNMSPEDSSIYLCSVRGSYGYTFGSGTRLTVV.

The V call is TRBV28, the J call TRBJ2-2; D call uncertain. Germline V gene data show CDR1 as MDHEN and CDR2 as SYDVKM. CDR3 size: 17 residues. V lost 1 base and J lost 6, with 18 bases in between. The CDR3 region has the DNA TGTGCCAGCAGTTTATTAACCCCACTGGCAGGAGCCGGGGAGCTGTTTTTT. Encoded protein: CASSLLTPLAGAGELFF.

The gene calls are TRBV11-2 and TRBJ2-5; 8 bases map to TRBD1. This CDR3 spans 17 amino acids. V was pared by 4 bases and J by 1 base, with 11 bases of the junction left unmatched. CDR1 and CDR2 (germline): SGHAT, FQNNGV. CDR3 residues: CASSYLRTGPFQETQYF. Here the CDR3 DNA reads TGTGCCAGCAGCTATCTTCGGACAGGGCCGTTCCAAGAGACCCAGTACTTC.

CDR3: CASGGSWEELFF. The DNA of the CDR3 is TGTGCCAGCGGTGGGTCTTGGGAGGAACTGTTTTTT. The gene calls are TRBV28 and TRBJ1-4; D is unclear. This CDR3 is built from 12 residues. Trimming took 8 bases from V and 12 from J, leaving 16 bases between them. Germline V CDR1 and CDR2: MDHEN, SYDVKM.

The chain carries TRBV28 and TRBJ1-2; TRBD1 matches at 9 bases. The trim removed 6 bases at V and 6 bases at J, leaving 5 bases unmatched. The CDR3 is made up of 13 amino acids. Germline V gene sequence: CDR1 MDHEN, CDR2 SYDVKM. CDR3 coding DNA: TGTGCCAGCAGGGACAGGGGTACAGATGGCTACACCTTC. As protein: CASRDRGTDGYTF.

The gene calls are TRBV15 and TRBJ2-1; TRBD1 aligns across 7 bases. Germline V gene data show CDR1 as LNHNV and CDR2 as YYDKDF (reference sequence). V gave up 8 bases and J gave up 4 bases; unmatched junction bases: 2. This CDR3 comprises 12 residues. The CDR3, as DNA: TGTGCCACCCAGACAGGGTACAATGAGCAGTTCTTC. It yields the protein CATQTGYNEQFF.

In this sample, this clone turned up once. The genes are TRBV5-1 and TRBJ2-7; 7 bases fit TRBD2. CDR1 and CDR2 (germline): SGHRS, YFSETQ. This CDR3 is 17 amino acids long. V was clipped by 1 base and J by 3 bases; unmatched bases: 13. DNA of the CDR3: TGCGCCAGCAGCTTGAGCGGCCCAGCGGGACCAGGCTACGAGCAGTACTTC. Its protein is CASSLSGPAGPGYEQYF.

In its sample, this clone was seen once. This rearrangement joins TRBV30 to TRBJ1-5; 7 bases align to TRBD1. This CDR3 contains 13 residues. J was trimmed by 4 bases and V by 8 bases; bases with no gene match: 8. The germline V gene has CDR1 GTSNPN and CDR2 SVGIG (reference sequence). The CDR3 DNA is TGTGCCCTTAAGACAGGGCGGAATCAGCCCCAGCATTTT. Amino acid sequence: CALKTGRNQPQHF.

This chain links TRBV6-1 with TRBJ2-2; unclear D gene. The CDR3 loop spans 13 amino acids. CDR1 is MNHNS, CDR2 SASEGT, per germline. V was shortened by 6 bases and J by 6 bases, with 11 bases between the two germline ends. The CDR3 loop reads CASRSPLAGELFF. The CDR3 DNA follows: TGTGCCAGCAGATCTCCCTTGGCCGGGGAGCTGTTTTTT.

This sequence joins TRBV9 and TRBJ2-7; D is possibly TRBD2 (6 bases). Germline CDR1 reads SGDLS; CDR2 reads YYNGEE. Deletions cut 0 bases from V and 0 bases from J, with 10 bases between. This CDR3 spans 15 amino acids. The CDR3 here is CASSVGVGSSYEQYF. For the CDR3, the DNA is TGTGCCAGCAGCGTAGGGGTCGGGAGCTCCTACGAGCAGTACTTC.

The J gene is TRBJ2-7, the V gene TRBV14; 8 nucleotides align to TRBD2. Trimming at V came to 4 bases and at J to 1 base, leaving 6 bases not matched to a gene. CDR3 length: 15 residues. The germline V gene encodes CDR1 SGHDN and CDR2 FVKESK. CDR3 coding DNA: TGTGCCAGCAGCCGTTCGGGACTAGTTTCCTACGAGCAGTACTTC. Its translation is CASSRSGLVSYEQYF. Combining the CDR3 with reference TRBV14 and TRBJ2-7 gives the whole variable domain EAGVTQFPSHSVIEKGQTVTLRCDPISGHDNLYWYRRVMGKEIKFLLHFVKESKQDESGMPNNRFLAERTGGTYSTLKVQPAELEDSGVYFCASSRSGLVSYEQYFGPGTRLTVT.

This chain joins TRBV11-1 and TRBJ2-5, with D possibly matching TRBD1 (5 bases). Trimming took off 2 bases at V and 2 bases at J, with 18 bases between the two ends. The CDR3 spans 17 residues. Germline V gives CDR1 SGHAT, CDR2 FQDESV (reference sequence). CDR3 loop: CASSLTVQGKLQETQYF. The DNA for the CDR3 is TGTGCCAGCAGCTTAACGGTGCAGGGAAAATTACAAGAGACCCAGTACTTC. The full variable domain, completed using reference TRBV11-1 and TRBJ2-5, is EAEVAQSPRYKITEKSQAVAFWCDPISGHATLYWYRQILGQGPELLVQFQDESVVDDSQLPKDRFSAERLKGVDSTLKIQPAELGDSAMYLCASSLTVQGKLQETQYFGPGTRLLVL.

This clone was recorded once. The CDR3 loop is CASSPTGVSGSNTGELFF. In DNA form, the CDR3 reads TGTGCCAGCAGTCCCACGGGGGTGAGCGGGAGTAATACCGGGGAGCTGTTTTTT. The chain uses TRBV27 and TRBJ2-2, with TRBD2 identical over 8 bases. CDR1 is MNHEY, CDR2 SMNVEV, per germline (reference sequence). The V segment lost 5 bases and the J segment 5 bases; nucleotides outside the gene matches: 16. This CDR3 spans 18 amino acids.

V usage is TRBV19 and J usage is TRBJ2-2; TRBD2 aligns across 8 bases. Germline V CDR1 and CDR2: LNHDA, SQIVND (reference sequence). The CDR3 runs 14 residues. The ends lost 3 bases at V and 6 bases at J; junction bases unmatched: 3. As DNA, the CDR3 is TGTGCCAGTAGTATGGCTAGCGGGTCCGGGGAGCTGTTTTTT. It codes for CASSMASGSGELFF.